This is a list of T cell receptor beta chains from one sample in a study of CXCR3-negative and CXCR3-positive naive CD8 T cells. TCRdb re-called the 5' RACE reads and gives one entry per CDR3 protein, without DNA. This specimen shows over 55,000 distinct CDR3 sequences; the ten leading clones hold 0.5% to 0.55%. The sequencing input was naive CXCR3+ CD8+ T cells from blood. The receptors were sampled from a human donor in good health. Some clones in this sample may be carry-over from other donors' samples. Both conserved end residues are part of each CDR3.

>TRBV12-3/TRBV12-4|TRBJ1-1
CASSQGQGTLEAFF
>TRBV10-3|TRBJ1-2
CAISEDRGRGYGYTF
>TRBV9|TRBJ2-7
CASSVGEGYSYEQYF
>TRBV5-1|TRBJ1-5
CASSRGELNQPQHF
>TRBV20-1|TRBJ2-7
CSGSGYGTYEQYF
>TRBV7-8|TRBJ2-5
CASSTWTSGGPETQYF
>TRBV10-3|TRBJ2-1
CAISELLGDEQFF
>TRBV5-4|TRBJ2-7
CASSLVGAADEQYF
>TRBV4-3|TRBJ1-2
CASSQVAGGHGYTF
>TRBV20-1|TRBJ2-7
CSARDREAGTYEQYF
>TRBV5-5|TRBJ2-7
CASSFGTISSGTGSYYEQYF
>TRBV10-3|TRBJ2-7
CAISDDAGTSSYEQYF
>TRBV20-1|TRBJ1-5
CSAYRDSNQPQHF
>TRBV3-1|TRBJ2-2
CASSPPAGRPAGELFF
>TRBV7-6|TRBJ2-1
CASSLVGYNEQFF
>TRBV29-1|TRBJ2-2
CSVGGLAGELFF
>TRBV20-1|TRBJ2-7
CSARDAQSYEQYF
>TRBV9|TRBJ2-7
CASSGGLAGGSYEQYF
>TRBV4-3|TRBJ2-4
CASSQDGDAKNIQYF
>TRBV29-1|TRBJ2-1
CSVGLAYNEQFF
>TRBV11-3|TRBJ2-3
CASSLDFQRGLTDTQYF
>TRBV12-3/TRBV12-4|TRBJ2-1
CASTPWGELYNEQFF
>TRBV4-2|TRBJ2-1
CASSRTSGGANEQFF
>TRBV27|TRBJ1-2
CASSFSGGGIYGYTF
>TRBV28|TRBJ2-7
CASSRGMSYEQYF
>TRBV25-1|TRBJ2-1
CASSYSGSLYNEQFF
>TRBV4-2|TRBJ2-1
CASSQLAGGPNEQFF
>TRBV19|TRBJ2-7
CASEGQGTVGYEQYF
>TRBV5-1|TRBJ2-7
CASSLDDPTNYEQYF
>TRBV9|TRBJ2-5
CASSVEGVQETQYF
>TRBV20-1|TRBJ2-1
CSARGPWGGLSYNEQFF
>TRBV5-1|TRBJ2-1
CASSLVSRSSYNEQFF
>TRBV4-3|TRBJ1-6
CASRPGLYNSPLHF
>TRBV29-1|TRBJ2-3
CSVLGTDTQYF
>TRBV10-1|TRBJ2-2
CASSESVLTGELFF
>TRBV5-1|TRBJ1-1
CASSSPGAMNTEAFF
>TRBV7-7|TRBJ2-2
CASSLAATGNTGELFF
>TRBV29-1|TRBJ1-1
CSVEDPSGQGGTEAFF
>TRBV12-3/TRBV12-4|TRBJ1-5
CASSFGGRGINQPQHF
>TRBV12-3/TRBV12-4|TRBJ1-6
CASSLELESNSPLHF
>TRBV2|TRBJ2-6
CASSALGSGANVLTF
>TRBV6-2/TRBV6-3|TRBJ2-7
CASGSLGQGPYEQYF
>TRBV7-6|TRBJ1-1
CASSSHAGAEAFF